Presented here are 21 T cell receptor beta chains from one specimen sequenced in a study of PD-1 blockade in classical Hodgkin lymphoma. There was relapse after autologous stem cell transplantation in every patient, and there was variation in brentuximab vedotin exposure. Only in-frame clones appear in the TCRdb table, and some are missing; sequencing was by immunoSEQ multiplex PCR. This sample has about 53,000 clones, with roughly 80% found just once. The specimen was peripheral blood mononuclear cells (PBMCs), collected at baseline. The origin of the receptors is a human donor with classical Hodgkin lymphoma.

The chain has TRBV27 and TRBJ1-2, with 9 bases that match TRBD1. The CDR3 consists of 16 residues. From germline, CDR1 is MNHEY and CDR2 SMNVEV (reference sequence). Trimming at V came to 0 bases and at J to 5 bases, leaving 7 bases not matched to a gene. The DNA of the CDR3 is TGTGCCAGCAGTTTATCGGGGACAGGGAGTTGGTATGGCTACACCTTC. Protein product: CASSLSGTGSWYGYTF.

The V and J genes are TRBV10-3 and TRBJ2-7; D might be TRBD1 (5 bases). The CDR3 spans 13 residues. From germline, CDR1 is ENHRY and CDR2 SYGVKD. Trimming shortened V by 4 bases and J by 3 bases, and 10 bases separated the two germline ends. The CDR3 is CAISVQGGYEQYF. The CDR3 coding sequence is TGTGCCATCAGTGTCCAGGGTGGCTACGAGCAGTACTTC.

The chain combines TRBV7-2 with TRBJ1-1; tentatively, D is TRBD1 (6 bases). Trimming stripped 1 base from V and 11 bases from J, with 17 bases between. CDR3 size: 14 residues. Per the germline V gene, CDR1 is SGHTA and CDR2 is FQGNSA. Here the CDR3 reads CASSLDGTSTRAFF. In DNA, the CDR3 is TGTGCCAGCAGCTTAGACGGGACATCCACGAGGGCTTTCTTT.

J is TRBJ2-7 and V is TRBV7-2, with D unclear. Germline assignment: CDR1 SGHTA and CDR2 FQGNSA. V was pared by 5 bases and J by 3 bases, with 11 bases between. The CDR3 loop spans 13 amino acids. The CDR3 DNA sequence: TGTGCCAGCAGCCCTCCCCCAATCTACGAGCAGTACTTC. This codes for CASSPPPIYEQYF.

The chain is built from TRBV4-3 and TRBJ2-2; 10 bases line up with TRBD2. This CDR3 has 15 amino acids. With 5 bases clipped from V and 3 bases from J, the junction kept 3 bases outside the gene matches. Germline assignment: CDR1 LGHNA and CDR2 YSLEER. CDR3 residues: CASSSLAGDTGELFF. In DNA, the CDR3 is TGCGCCAGCAGCTCTCTAGCGGGAGACACCGGGGAGCTGTTTTTT.

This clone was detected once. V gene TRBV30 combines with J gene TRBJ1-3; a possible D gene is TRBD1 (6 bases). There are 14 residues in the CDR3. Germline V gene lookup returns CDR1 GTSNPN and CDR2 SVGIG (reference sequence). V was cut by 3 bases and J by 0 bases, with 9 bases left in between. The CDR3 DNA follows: TGTGCCTGGAGCTTACAGGGCTCTGGAAACACCATATATTTT. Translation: CAWSLQGSGNTIYF. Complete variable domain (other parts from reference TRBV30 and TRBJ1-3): SQTIHQWPATLVQPVGSPLSLECTVEGTSNPNLYWYRQAAGRGLQLLFYSVGIGQISSEVPQNLSASRPQDRQFILSSKKLLLSDSGFYLCAWSLQGSGNTIYFGEGSWLTVV.

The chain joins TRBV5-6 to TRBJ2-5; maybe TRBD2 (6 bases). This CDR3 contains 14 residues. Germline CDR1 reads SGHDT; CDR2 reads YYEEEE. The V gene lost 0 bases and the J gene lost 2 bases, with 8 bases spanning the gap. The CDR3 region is CASSLEAGQETQYF. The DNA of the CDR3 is TGTGCCAGCAGCTTGGAGGCGGGACAAGAGACCCAGTACTTC.

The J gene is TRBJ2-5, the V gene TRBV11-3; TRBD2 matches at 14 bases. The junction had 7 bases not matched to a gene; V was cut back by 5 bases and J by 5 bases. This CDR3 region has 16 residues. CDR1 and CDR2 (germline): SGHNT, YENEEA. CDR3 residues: CASSQGTSGSGETQYF. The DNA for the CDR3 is TGTGCCAGCAGCCAAGGGACTAGCGGGAGCGGGGAGACCCAGTACTTC.

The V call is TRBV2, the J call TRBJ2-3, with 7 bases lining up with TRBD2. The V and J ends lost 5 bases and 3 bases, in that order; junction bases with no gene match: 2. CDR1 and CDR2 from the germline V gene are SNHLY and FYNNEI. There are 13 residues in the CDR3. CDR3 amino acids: CASSFSGTDTQYF. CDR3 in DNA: TGTGCCAGCAGTTTTAGCGGGACAGATACGCAGTATTTT.

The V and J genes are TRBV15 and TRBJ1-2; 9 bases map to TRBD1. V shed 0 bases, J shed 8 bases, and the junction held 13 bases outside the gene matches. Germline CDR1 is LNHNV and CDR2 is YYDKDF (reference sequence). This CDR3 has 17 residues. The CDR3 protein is CATSRDPTGGARGGYTF. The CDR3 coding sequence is TGTGCCACCAGCAGAGATCCGACAGGGGGGGCGCGTGGGGGCTACACCTTC.

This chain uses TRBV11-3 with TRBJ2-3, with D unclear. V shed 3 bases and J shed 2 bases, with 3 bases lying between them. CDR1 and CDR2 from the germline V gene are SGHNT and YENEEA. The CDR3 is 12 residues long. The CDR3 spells CASSFNTDTQYF. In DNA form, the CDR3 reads TGTGCCAGCAGCTTTAACACAGATACGCAGTATTTT. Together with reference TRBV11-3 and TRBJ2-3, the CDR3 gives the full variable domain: EAGVVQSPRYKIIEKKQPVAFWCNPISGHNTLYWYLQNLGQGPELLIRYENEEAVDDSQLPKDRFSAERLKGVDSTLKIQPAELGDSAVYLCASSFNTDTQYFGPGTRLTVL.

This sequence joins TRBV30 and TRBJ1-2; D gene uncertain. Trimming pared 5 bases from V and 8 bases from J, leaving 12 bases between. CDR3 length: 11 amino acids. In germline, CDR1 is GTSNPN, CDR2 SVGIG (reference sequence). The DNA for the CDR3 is TGTGCCTGGGGGAGGGATAGAGGCTACACCTTC. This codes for CAWGRDRGYTF. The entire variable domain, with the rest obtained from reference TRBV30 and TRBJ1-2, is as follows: SQTIHQWPATLVQPVGSPLSLECTVEGTSNPNLYWYRQAAGRGLQLLFYSVGIGQISSEVPQNLSASRPQDRQFILSSKKLLLSDSGFYLCAWGRDRGYTFGSGTRLTVV.

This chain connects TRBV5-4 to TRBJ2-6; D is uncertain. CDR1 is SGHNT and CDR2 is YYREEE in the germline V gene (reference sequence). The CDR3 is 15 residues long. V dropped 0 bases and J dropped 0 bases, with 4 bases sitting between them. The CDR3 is CASSLALSGANVLTF. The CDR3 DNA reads TGTGCCAGCAGCTTGGCCCTCTCTGGGGCCAACGTCCTGACTTTC.

DNA for the CDR3: TGCGCCAGCAGCTCTGGGACTAGCGGGAGGGCGCGGCTCTACGAGCAGTACTTC. Protein: CASSSGTSGRARLYEQYF. This chain links TRBV5-1 with TRBJ2-7; 16 nucleotides agree with TRBD2. The V segment lost 3 bases and the J segment 3 bases; nucleotides outside the gene matches: 9. The CDR3 runs 18 residues. Germline V gene sequence: CDR1 SGHRS, CDR2 YFSETQ.

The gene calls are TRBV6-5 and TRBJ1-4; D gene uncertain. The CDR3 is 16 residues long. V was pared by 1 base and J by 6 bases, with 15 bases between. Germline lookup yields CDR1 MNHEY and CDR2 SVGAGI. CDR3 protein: CASSYFSGIGYEKLFF. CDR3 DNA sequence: TGTGCCAGCAGTTACTTCTCCGGAATAGGGTATGAAAAACTGTTTTTT.

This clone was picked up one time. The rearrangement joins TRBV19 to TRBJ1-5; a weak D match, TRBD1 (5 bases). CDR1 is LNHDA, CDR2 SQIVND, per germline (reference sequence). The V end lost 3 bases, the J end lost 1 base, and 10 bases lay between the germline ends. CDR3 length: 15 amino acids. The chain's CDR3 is CASSIEGLSNQPQHF. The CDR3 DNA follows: TGTGCCAGTAGTATCGAGGGGTTAAGCAATCAGCCCCAGCATTTT. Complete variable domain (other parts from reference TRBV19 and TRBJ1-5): DGGITQSPKYLFRKEGQNVTLSCEQNLNHDAMYWYRQDPGQGLRLIYYSQIVNDFQKGDIAEGYSVSREKKESFPLTVTSAQKNPTAFYLCASSIEGLSNQPQHFGDGTRLSIL.

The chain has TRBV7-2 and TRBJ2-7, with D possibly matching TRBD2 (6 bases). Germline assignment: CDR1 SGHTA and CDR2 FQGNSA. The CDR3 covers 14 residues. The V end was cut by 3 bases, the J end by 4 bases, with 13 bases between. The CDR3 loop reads CASSFEPRGYEQYV. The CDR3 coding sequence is TGTGCCAGCAGCTTCGAACCGCGGGGTTACGAGCAGTACGTC.

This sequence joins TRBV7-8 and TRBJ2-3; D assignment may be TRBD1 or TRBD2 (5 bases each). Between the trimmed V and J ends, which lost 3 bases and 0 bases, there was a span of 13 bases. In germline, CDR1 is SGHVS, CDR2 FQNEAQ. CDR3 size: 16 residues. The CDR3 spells CASSLTVGTSTDTQYF. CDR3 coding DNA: TGTGCCAGCAGCTTGACTGTAGGGACCAGCACAGATACGCAGTATTTT.

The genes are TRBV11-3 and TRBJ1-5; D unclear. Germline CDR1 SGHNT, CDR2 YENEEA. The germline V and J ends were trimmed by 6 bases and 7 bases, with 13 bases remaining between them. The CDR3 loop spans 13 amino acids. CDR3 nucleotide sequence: TGTGCCAGCAGTTTTTCAGGTAAGCAGCCCCAGCATTTT. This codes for CASSFSGKQPQHF.

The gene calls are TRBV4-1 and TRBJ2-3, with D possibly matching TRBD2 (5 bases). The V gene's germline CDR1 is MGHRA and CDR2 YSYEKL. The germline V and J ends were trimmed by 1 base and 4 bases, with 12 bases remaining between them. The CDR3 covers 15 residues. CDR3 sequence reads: CASSQVASFADTQYF. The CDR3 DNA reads TGCGCCAGCAGCCAAGTGGCTAGCTTTGCAGATACGCAGTATTTT.

The CDR3 sequence: CASSPLRATYGYTF. As DNA, the CDR3 is TGTGCCAGCTCACCTCTGCGGGCGACCTATGGCTACACCTTC. This chain connects TRBV18 to TRBJ1-2; D is ambiguous. This CDR3 comprises 14 residues. Germline assignment: CDR1 KGHSH and CDR2 LQKENI. Trimming shortened V by 3 bases and J by 4 bases, and 12 bases separated the two germline ends.